One sample yielded the 24 T cell receptor beta chains listed below, sequenced in a study of regulatory T cells in long-lasting Graves disease (dated by TCRdb to the early 2020s). The meaning of the sample's time point label: persistent/refractory GD, antithyroid drugs over 5 years with positive TRAb. For both TCR sequencing and RNA sequencing, RNA was extracted from PBMCs in TRIzol. Libraries were made using multiplex PCR. The sequencing machine was an Illumina HiSeq 4000. To build TCR beta libraries, CDR3 regions were amplified by Arm-PCR using iRepertoire HTBI primers. TCRdb passed the public sequencing reads through fastp at Q25 and MiXCR, retaining productive beta sequences. All rows with the same CDR3 protein become a single entry with the most common DNA and genes. In this sample the table shows about 430,000 distinct CDR3 sequences, around a fifth of which occur a single time. Over 11% of the sample is in the top ten clones.

The sample was peripheral blood mononuclear cells (PBMCs), taken when the disease was refractory, from a patient treated with antithyroid drugs. These receptors were taken from a female donor with Graves disease.

This clonotype has a handful of counts. V and J are TRBV30 and TRBJ2-7; no definite D call. Germline loops: CDR1 GTSNPN, CDR2 SVGIG (reference sequence). V shed 2 bases and J shed 2 bases, with 10 bases lying between them. This CDR3 is built from 13 residues. CDR3 nucleotides: TGTGCCTGGAGTCCAGGCACACCCTACGAGCAGTACTTC. Its protein product is CAWSPGTPYEQYF. Filled out from reference TRBV30 and TRBJ2-7, the complete variable domain reads SQTIHQWPATLVQPVGSPLSLECTVEGTSNPNLYWYRQAAGRGLQLLFYSVGIGQISSEVPQNLSASRPQDRQFILSSKKLLLSDSGFYLCAWSPGTPYEQYFGPGTRLTVT.

The sample holds a few counts of this clonotype. J is TRBJ1-6 and V is TRBV27; D remains unclear. This CDR3 has 16 amino acids. V lost 7 bases and J lost 4, with 17 bases in between. Germline V gives CDR1 MNHEY, CDR2 SMNVEV (reference sequence). In nucleotides, the CDR3 is TGTGCCAGCACACTGCGGGTACCAGCTTATAATTCACCCCTCCACTTT. This codes for CASTLRVPAYNSPLHF.

This clonotype has a count of ten or more. V and J are TRBV25-1 and TRBJ2-7; 11 bases are shared with TRBD1. With V trimmed by 2 bases and J by 2 bases, 2 bases remained unmatched. The CDR3 covers 15 residues. Germline V CDR1 and CDR2: MGHDK, SYGVNS. CDR3 nucleotide sequence: TGTGCCAGCAGTGAACCGGGACAGGGGGCCTACGAGCAGTACTTC. Translated, it gives CASSEPGQGAYEQYF.

The sample holds many counts of this clonotype. The CDR3 DNA reads TGTGCCAGCAACGGAGGAGGGGCCCAGTACTTC. Amino acids: CASNGGGAQYF. The V call is TRBV7-2, the J call TRBJ2-5, with a weak D call TRBD2 (6 bases). From germline, CDR1 is SGHTA and CDR2 FQGNSA. CDR3 length: 11 amino acids. The germline V and J ends were trimmed by 7 bases and 9 bases, with 12 bases remaining between them.

This clonotype was observed at least ten times. V usage is TRBV18 and J usage is TRBJ2-7; no firm D call. In germline, CDR1 is KGHSH, CDR2 LQKENI. There are 14 residues in the CDR3. The V end was cut by 0 bases, the J end by 1 base, with 7 bases between. The CDR3 spells CASSPPSGSYEQYF. The CDR3 nucleotides read TGTGCCAGCTCACCACCGTCCGGGTCCTACGAGCAGTACTTC.

The chain is built from TRBV3-1 and TRBJ2-2; 7 bases line up with TRBD1. CDR1 and CDR2 from the germline V gene are LGHDT and YNNKEL (reference sequence). The ends lost 4 bases at V and 7 bases at J; junction bases unmatched: 12. The CDR3 is made up of 16 amino acids. This chain's CDR3 is CASSPRGPGGNGELFF. The CDR3 DNA reads TGTGCCAGCAGCCCCCGAGGCCCAGGGGGAAACGGGGAGCTGTTTTTT.

This chain uses TRBV5-4 with TRBJ2-5, with no clear D. The CDR3 spans 14 residues. Between the trimmed V and J ends, which lost 1 base and 5 bases, there was a span of 12 bases. Germline V lookup: CDR1 SGHNT, CDR2 YYREEE (reference sequence). CDR3 sequence: CASSLSYVRETQYF. CDR3 sequence (DNA): TGTGCCAGCAGCTTGTCGTACGTCCGGGAGACCCAGTACTTC.

This clonotype showed up many times. This chain connects TRBV6-1 to TRBJ2-4, with a tentative D call TRBD2 (5 bases). The V gene's germline CDR1 is MNHNS and CDR2 SASEGT. Trimming stripped 7 bases from V and 2 bases from J, with 18 bases between. The CDR3 is 16 residues long. The CDR3 here is CASTRGLSATKNIQYF. In nucleotides, the CDR3 is TGTGCCAGCACCCGAGGGCTGTCTGCGACCAAAAACATTCAGTACTTC.

The chain couples TRBV5-1 to TRBJ1-3; D may be TRBD1 (6 bases). The CDR3 loop spans 17 amino acids. Trimming cost V 0 bases and J 0 bases, with 13 bases left between them. Per germline, CDR1 SGHRS and CDR2 YFSETQ. The CDR3 nucleotides read TGCGCCAGCAGCTTGGACGGACAGTCTTTCTCTGGAAACACCATATATTTT. Encoded protein: CASSLDGQSFSGNTIYF.

Note on this clonotype: The conserved phenylalanine or tryptophan normally closing the CDR3 is absent here, so this likely arose from a read error. J is TRBJ1-4 and V is TRBV5-1, with TRBD1 identical over 7 bases. Germline V gives CDR1 SGHRS, CDR2 YFSETQ. This CDR3 region has 16 residues. V lost 2 bases and J lost 0; bases outside the gene matches: 4. The CDR3 bases are TGCGCCAGCAGCTTTGGACAGGTGTCAACTAATGAAAAACTGTTTCTT. Translating gives CASSFGQVSTNEKLFL.

This clonotype was seen only a few times. The J gene is TRBJ2-5, the V gene TRBV30; possible D gene TRBD2, 5 bases. The CDR3 sequence is 13 residues long. Germline CDR1 and CDR2: GTSNPN and SVGIG (reference sequence). The V end lost 5 bases, the J end lost 1 base, and 11 bases lay between the germline ends. Here the CDR3 reads CAWATSTQETQYF. CDR3 nucleotide sequence: TGTGCCTGGGCTACTAGTACCCAAGAGACCCAGTACTTC.

This sequence joins TRBV7-7 and TRBJ2-7; 7 bases line up with TRBD2. Germline values: CDR1 SSHAT, CDR2 FNYEAQ (reference sequence). Trimming took 8 bases from V and 2 from J; bases not matched to a gene: 9. CDR3 size: 14 residues. The CDR3 spells CASCPTGGAYEQYF. The CDR3 DNA sequence: TGTGCCAGCTGCCCGACGGGGGGAGCCTACGAGCAGTACTTC.

Comments on this clonotype: A much larger clone sits a single nucleotide away, making a read error possible. The limits of the CDR3 on the DNA are not certain, so only TCRdb's listed CDR3 is given. The chain combines TRBV6-1 with TRBJ1-2. Counting both end residues, the CDR3 totals 11 amino acids. CDR1 and CDR2 (germline): MNHNS, SASEGT. The CDR3 is CATSEFYGCTF.

This clonotype was seen repeatedly, ten times or more. The DNA for the CDR3 is TGTGCCAGCAGTTCGGGACGGATCTATGAAGCTTTCTTT. This sequence encodes CASSSGRIYEAFF. The rearrangement joins TRBV28 to TRBJ1-1; D possibly corresponds to TRBD1 (5 bases). V was cut by 4 bases and J by 7 bases, with 13 bases left in between. CDR1 is MDHEN, CDR2 SYDVKM, per germline. This CDR3 has 13 amino acids.

This rearrangement joins TRBV13 to TRBJ1-5, with TRBD1 identical over 8 bases. Germline loops: CDR1 PRHDT, CDR2 FYEKMQ (reference sequence). Trimming at V came to 3 bases and at J to 6 bases, leaving 4 bases not matched to a gene. This CDR3 has 14 amino acids. CDR3 residues: CASSFGQGGQPQHF. As DNA, the CDR3 is TGTGCCAGCAGCTTCGGACAGGGTGGTCAGCCCCAGCATTTT.

V and J are TRBV15 and TRBJ2-7; TRBD1 matches at 8 bases. The length of the CDR3 is 15 residues. Germline V gene lookup returns CDR1 LNHNV and CDR2 YYDKDF (reference sequence). Losses at the gene ends were 4 bases for V and 3 bases for J; bases not matched to a gene: 8. CDR3 sequence: CATSTLRTGSYEQYF. As DNA, the CDR3 is TGTGCCACCAGCACCCTCAGGACAGGGAGCTACGAGCAGTACTTC.

The chain is built from TRBV12-3 or TRBV12-4 and TRBJ2-1, with 8 positions matching TRBD2. V lost 6 bases to trimming and J lost 3 bases; unmatched junction nucleotides: 7. This CDR3 has 15 amino acids. The CDR3 spells CASSREAGGYNEQFF. DNA of the CDR3: TGTGCCAGCAGCCGGGAGGCGGGAGGCTACAATGAGCAGTTCTTC.

This clonotype has ten or more counts. This chain uses TRBV28 with TRBJ1-2; tentatively, D is TRBD1 (5 bases). Trimming removed 7 bases at V and 5 bases at J, with 14 bases between. The germline gives CDR1 MDHEN, CDR2 SYDVKM. The CDR3 consists of 13 residues. The CDR3 sequence: CASTRGEGYGYTF. Here the CDR3 DNA reads TGTGCCAGCACCCGAGGGGAGGGATATGGCTACACCTTC.

This clonotype turned up a few times. This could be a read error, since a much larger clone is one nucleotide away. V gene TRBV12-3 or TRBV12-4 combines with J gene TRBJ2-2; D might be TRBD2 (5 bases). V lost 6 bases to trimming and J lost 3 bases, with 11 bases between them. This CDR3 has 14 amino acids. For the CDR3, the DNA is TGTGCCAGCAGCCCGACTACGGACACCGGGGAGCTGTTTTTT. It specifies CASSPTTDTGELFF.

Ten or more counts support this clonotype. The V and J genes are TRBV5-1 and TRBJ2-7; D gene uncertain. Trimming removed 1 base from V and 4 bases from J, with 15 bases in between. Germline V gene sequence: CDR1 SGHRS, CDR2 YFSETQ. CDR3 length equals 15 residues. DNA for the CDR3: TGCGCCAGCAGCTTGAGTTCAGTCGGCCCTTACGAGCAGTACTTC. Protein sequence: CASSLSSVGPYEQYF.

This clonotype was seen repeatedly, ten times or more. This rearrangement joins TRBV12-3 or TRBV12-4 to TRBJ2-2, with TRBD2 matching over 10 bases. The CDR3 loop spans 15 amino acids. The trim removed 6 bases at V and 4 bases at J, leaving 5 bases unmatched. The CDR3 nucleotides are TGTGCCAGCAGGGGGAGCGGGAGGGGCACCGGGGAGCTGTTTTTT. Residues: CASRGSGRGTGELFF.

This clonotype was detected only a few times. J is TRBJ1-1 and V is TRBV10-3; D not certain. CDR1 and CDR2 from the germline V gene are ENHRY and SYGVKD. The V gene lost 8 bases and the J gene lost 4 bases, with 11 bases spanning the gap. The CDR3 has 12 amino acids. DNA for the CDR3: TGTGCCATCTCAGCAGGACTCACTGAAGCTTTCTTT. It specifies CAISAGLTEAFF.

J is TRBJ2-3 and V is TRBV28, with no clear D. This CDR3 comprises 14 residues. Trimming pared 6 bases from V and 0 bases from J, leaving 10 bases between. Germline CDR1 reads MDHEN; CDR2 reads SYDVKM. Here the CDR3 DNA reads TGTGCCAGCAGCCAACCTAGAAGCACAGATACGCAGTATTTT. Amino acids: CASSQPRSTDTQYF.

The chain links TRBV6-2 or TRBV6-3 to TRBJ2-7; 10 bases are shared with TRBD2. The CDR3 sequence is 16 residues long. Germline V CDR1 and CDR2: MNHEY, SVGEGT. V trimming: 2 bases; J trimming: 7 bases; junction bases outside the gene matches: 11. This CDR3 is CASSYHGLAERGEQYF. CDR3 nucleotide sequence: TGTGCCAGCAGTTACCACGGACTAGCGGAGAGAGGGGAGCAGTACTTC.